The clone carrying this T cell receptor beta chain was observed a few times. Its antigen is still unknown. This entry is derived from a study of beta chain features in type 1 diabetes. The study's findings and limits: Within each of all four CD4+ subsets, Type 1 diabetes patients had TCRB CDR3s that were moderately but significantly shorter. Cells with high TCR expression could be over-represented by cDNA sequencing. Although PCR might favor shorter templates, it would do so equally in patients and controls.

CD45RO/CCR7/CD25/CD127/CD95/CD27 sorting isolated CD4+ naive, central memory, regulatory and stem cell-like memory cells. Every isolated RNA sample was fully reverse transcribed, so sequencing captured expressed TCRB transcripts. Profiled with immunoSEQ multiplex PCR; TCRdb holds only in-frame clones, not every one. The sample holds approximately 600,000 clones, roughly an eighth seen once. V gave up 4 bases and J gave up 6 bases; unmatched junction bases: 9. The germline V gene encodes CDR1 SGHTA and CDR2 FQGNSA. This CDR3 has 14 residues. This sequence was found in a man in his thirties or forties with type 1 diabetes. V gene TRBV7-2 combines with J gene TRBJ2-7, with 7 bases fitting TRBD1. The sample consisted of naive CD4+ T cells from blood. In DNA, the CDR3 is TGTGCCAGCAGCTCTCGACAGGGAGTAAGCGAGCAGTACTTC. Translation gives CASSSRQGVSEQYF.